These 11 T cell receptor beta chains originate from one sample sequenced in a study of T-cell reconstitution after alpha-beta-depleted transplantation in children. Unique molecular identifiers were used in preparing the TCRbeta library. TCRdb redid the calling of the PCR reads with MiXCR, one entry per CDR3 protein. The table has around 500,000 distinct CDR3 sequences, 9.5% to 15% seen once. The sequenced sample was PBMCs from the stem cell graft donor, obtained from the stem cell graft. These receptors came from a human donor who donated a stem cell graft to a child with combined immunodeficiency.

The chain carries TRBV2 and TRBJ1-5, with D unresolved. Germline V CDR1 and CDR2: SNHLY, FYNNEI. V lost 4 bases, J lost 5 bases, and 9 bases lay in between. The CDR3 loop spans 13 amino acids. CDR3 nucleotides: TGTGCCAGCAGTGGAGAAAATCATCAGCCCCAGCATTTT. Translated: CASSGENHQPQHF.

The V gene is TRBV4-3, the J gene TRBJ2-1, with 10 bases that match TRBD1. Germline assignment: CDR1 LGHNA and CDR2 YSLEER. The CDR3 spans 16 residues. V was clipped by 0 bases and J by 9 bases; unmatched bases: 8. The CDR3 loop is CASSQDRDRGWAEQFF. The DNA of the CDR3 is TGCGCCAGCAGCCAAGATAGGGACAGGGGTTGGGCTGAGCAGTTCTTC.

Points on this clonotype: Mismatch with germline at one junction end may stem from a read error. This chain joins TRBV4-1 and TRBJ1-2; no firm D call. Germline V gene data show CDR1 as MGHRA and CDR2 as YSYEKL. This CDR3 is built from 15 residues. In DNA, the CDR3 is TGTGCCAGCGGCCCCGGACTCCTGGCGAACTATGGCTACACCTTC. This translates into CASGPGLLANYGYTF.

The chain combines TRBV25-1 with TRBJ2-5, with 8 bases fitting TRBD1. V was pared by 3 bases and J by 5 bases, with 8 bases of the junction left unmatched. The CDR3 is 15 residues long. Germline loops: CDR1 MGHDK, CDR2 SYGVNS. The CDR3 loop reads CASSDLGRGRETQYF. Written as DNA, the CDR3 is TGTGCCAGCAGTGACCTCGGCAGGGGGCGGGAGACCCAGTACTTC.

This clonotype was picked up many times. The CDR3 bases are TGCGCCAGCGGCCTCGAGGGGCGGGGGTACAATGAGCAGTTCTTC. This encodes CASGLEGRGYNEQFF. The V call is TRBV5-1, the J call TRBJ2-1, with TRBD2 matching 7 bases. The CDR3 runs 15 residues. Germline lookup yields CDR1 SGHRS and CDR2 YFSETQ. Trimming cost V 7 bases and J 4 bases; bases outside gene matches: 11.

The rearrangement uses TRBV12-3 or TRBV12-4 and TRBJ1-4; D call uncertain. This CDR3 contains 15 residues. Trimming removed 1 base at V and 3 bases at J, with 9 bases between. Here the CDR3 DNA reads TGTGCCAGCAGTTTAGGTCCGGGCCCTAATGAAAAACTGTTTTTT. It yields the protein CASSLGPGPNEKLFF.

The sample holds many counts of this clonotype. The V and J genes are TRBV12-3 or TRBV12-4 and TRBJ1-5, with D maybe TRBD1 (5 bases). CDR3 size: 14 residues. Trimming took 6 bases from V and 3 from J, leaving 12 bases between them. DNA of the CDR3: TGTGCCAGCAGCCTCGACAGAGTCAATCAGCCCCAGCATTTT. Its translation: CASSLDRVNQPQHF.

The genes are TRBV5-1 and TRBJ2-6; D possibly corresponds to TRBD2 (6 bases). Germline assignment: CDR1 SGHRS and CDR2 YFSETQ. V lost 1 base, J lost 0 bases, and 14 bases lay in between. This CDR3 is 18 amino acids long. CDR3 nucleotide sequence: TGCGCCAGCAGCTTGTATGGAGGGGCCCCCTCTGGGGCCAACGTCCTGACTTTC. Amino acids: CASSLYGGAPSGANVLTF.

This clonotype came up a few times. V gene TRBV6-1 combines with J gene TRBJ1-6, with a weak D call TRBD1 (6 bases). V was trimmed by 6 bases and J by 8 bases, leaving 17 bases between them. Germline-derived CDR1 and CDR2 are MNHNS and SASEGT. The CDR3 sequence is 15 residues long. The CDR3 protein is CASRPDRGADSPLHF. The CDR3 DNA follows: TGTGCCAGCAGGCCCGATCGGGGGGCAGATTCACCCCTCCACTTT.

The sample holds a few counts of this clonotype. V is TRBV14 and J is TRBJ2-7; perhaps TRBD1 as D (6 bases). The CDR3 contains 14 residues. Trimming removed 5 bases from V and 6 bases from J, with 17 bases in between. Germline values: CDR1 SGHDN, CDR2 FVKESK. The CDR3 DNA reads as TGTGCCAGCAGCGAAGTACAGGGTCTACGCGAGCAGTACTTC. Protein: CASSEVQGLREQYF.

J is TRBJ1-2 and V is TRBV15; no clear D gene. This CDR3 contains 17 residues. Germline V gene sequence: CDR1 LNHNV, CDR2 YYDKDF (reference sequence). V dropped 1 base and J dropped 1 base, with 16 bases sitting between them. CDR3 coding DNA: TGTGCCACCAGCAGAGGTGGACTCAAGCAATATAACTATGGCTACACCTTC. Encoded protein: CATSRGGLKQYNYGYTF.